The T cell receptor (beta chain) described here comes from a study of cytomegalovirus exposure and HLA in healthy donors. General study points: For most TCR beta V segments, an earlier analysis put the productive rate at about 87% or about 30% of the time. An assumption of roughly uniform sequencing depth across donors underlay the presence/absence analyses. In vitro experiments confirmed that a few CMV-associated chains were specific for CMV antigens.

A note on this clone: Its cognate antigen is unknown.

Trimming shortened V by 0 bases and J by 8 bases, and 8 bases separated the two germline ends. There are 13 residues in the CDR3. The germline V gene encodes CDR1 SGHNT and CDR2 YENEEA. PCR primers comprised 60 Vbeta and 13 Jbeta primers. Measured with immunoSEQ multiplex PCR; TCRdb has only the in-frame clones, and not every one. The sample lists 84,000 or so clones, under 85% occurring once. The TCR originated in a boy between 5 and 17 years old in good health and CMV-seronegative. This chain joins TRBV11-3 and TRBJ2-1; D is perhaps TRBD2 (5 bases). The sample consisted of PBMCs. The CDR3 sequence is CASSLEGGDEQFF. In nucleotides, the CDR3 is TGTGCCAGCAGCTTAGAAGGAGGTGATGAGCAGTTCTTC.